The 13 T cell receptor beta chains listed next were all sequenced from one sample in a study of T-cell memory formation after mild COVID-19. TCRdb re-called the 5' RACE reads through MiXCR, storing one row per CDR3 protein. This table holds 250,000 to 350,000 distinct CDR3 sequences, just under 20% found once. Sequencing was performed on PBMCs or a T cell subset sorted from them (not recorded which). These receptor sequences come from a man younger than 35 who had mild COVID-19 (a few samples of this study predate the infection). Cell type and time point are not known.

This clonotype was observed a handful of times. This sequence joins TRBV7-2 and TRBJ2-3, with 8 nucleotides matching TRBD1. Losses at the gene ends were 1 base for V and 6 bases for J; bases not matched to a gene: 9. Germline assignment: CDR1 SGHTA and CDR2 FQGNSA. The CDR3 is 16 amino acids. The CDR3 loop is CASSLGLGQGWDTQYF. In nucleotides, the CDR3 is TGTGCCAGCAGCTTAGGTCTCGGACAGGGATGGGATACGCAGTATTTT.

This clonotype was picked up a small number of times. The J gene is TRBJ2-2, the V gene TRBV7-9, with a tentative D call TRBD1 (6 bases). The ends were cut back, 2 bases at V and 5 bases at J, with 9 bases in the middle. Germline V lookup: CDR1 SEHNR, CDR2 FQNEAQ (reference sequence). The CDR3 is made up of 14 amino acids. The CDR3 protein is CASSLQGRTGELFF. In DNA, the CDR3 is TGTGCCAGCAGCTTACAGGGGCGGACCGGGGAGCTGTTTTTT.

This clonotype came up a few times. The chain joins TRBV20-1 to TRBJ1-1, with D unresolved. Germline CDR1 DFQATT, CDR2 SNEGSKA (reference sequence). The V gene lost 3 bases and the J gene lost 3 bases, with 8 bases spanning the gap. The CDR3 spans 12 residues. CDR3 protein: CSARMQHTEAFF. The DNA for the CDR3 is TGCAGTGCTAGGATGCAGCACACTGAAGCTTTCTTT.

The J gene is TRBJ2-5, the V gene TRBV7-2, with 9 bases aligning to TRBD2. Germline values: CDR1 SGHTA, CDR2 FQGNSA. The V segment lost 5 bases and the J segment 2 bases; nucleotides outside the gene matches: 9. The CDR3 spans 16 residues. The CDR3 is CASSPWGAGGQETQYF. The CDR3 DNA is TGTGCCAGCAGCCCCTGGGGAGCGGGGGGACAAGAGACCCAGTACTTC.

The sample holds a few counts of this clonotype. The J gene is TRBJ2-7, the V gene TRBV7-9; 7 nucleotides agree with TRBD2. Per the germline V gene, CDR1 is SEHNR and CDR2 is FQNEAQ (reference sequence). V lost 4 bases, J lost 3 bases, and 3 bases stayed unmatched. The CDR3 covers 13 residues. Here the CDR3 DNA reads TGTGCCAGCAGCTACAGCGGGGTCTACGAGCAGTACTTC. This sequence encodes CASSYSGVYEQYF.

Only a few counts were recorded for this clonotype. The gene calls are TRBV5-1 and TRBJ2-4; tentatively, D is TRBD1 or TRBD2 (5 bases each). Trimming stripped 0 bases from V and 7 bases from J, with 11 bases between. Germline V gene data show CDR1 as SGHRS and CDR2 as YFSETQ. This CDR3 is 14 amino acids long. CDR3 loop: CASSLVEGINIQYF. The CDR3 DNA reads TGCGCCAGCAGCTTGGTTGAGGGGATCAACATTCAGTACTTC.

This clonotype was detected a few times. The chain employs TRBV7-2 and TRBJ2-5; possibly TRBD1 or TRBD2 for D (6 bases each). Germline lookup yields CDR1 SGHTA and CDR2 FQGNSA. Trimming stripped 6 bases from V and 4 bases from J, with 18 bases between. The length of the CDR3 is 15 residues. CDR3 in DNA: TGTGCCAGCAGGCGGGCCTCGGGGGCAGGAGAGACCCAGTACTTC. Protein sequence: CASRRASGAGETQYF.

The V call is TRBV6-2 or TRBV6-3, the J call TRBJ1-6; D unclear. CDR1 is MNHEY and CDR2 is SVGEGT in the germline V gene. The CDR3 consists of 13 residues. The V gene lost 0 bases and the J gene lost 11 bases, with 8 bases spanning the gap. CDR3 DNA sequence: TGTGCCAGCAGTTACTCGATGACGGCACCCCTCCACTTT. It is translated as CASSYSMTAPLHF.

The chain carries TRBV5-1 and TRBJ1-2, with TRBD1 matching over 7 bases. The CDR3 is 14 amino acids. Per the germline V gene, CDR1 is SGHRS and CDR2 is YFSETQ. V shed 4 bases, J shed 4 bases, and the junction held 7 bases outside the gene matches. The DNA of the CDR3 is TGCGCCAGCAGCAAGGCCAGGGGGGGCTATGGCTACACCTTC. Its protein product is CASSKARGGYGYTF.

The V call is TRBV18, the J call TRBJ1-6; the match to TRBD1 covers 7 bases. The V gene end was trimmed by 6 bases and the J gene end by 10 bases; junction bases not matched to a gene: 12. This CDR3 has 15 residues. CDR1 is KGHSH, CDR2 LQKENI, per germline. In DNA, the CDR3 is TGTGCCAGCTCGCGGGACAGCCGTTGGGGATCACCCCTCCACTTT. Its protein product is CASSRDSRWGSPLHF. The variable domain in full, with the rest retrieved from reference TRBV18 and TRBJ1-6, is NAGVMQNPRHLVRRRGQEARLRCSPMKGHSHVYWYRQLPEEGLKFMVYLQKENIIDESGMPKERFSAEFPKEGPSILRIQQVVRGDSAAYFCASSRDSRWGSPLHFGNGTRLTVT.

This clonotype occurred once. The rearrangement uses TRBV24-1 and TRBJ2-7; 8 bases are shared with TRBD1. There are 15 residues in the CDR3. Trimming removed 4 bases from V and 3 bases from J; junction bases left unmatched: 7. Germline CDR1 is KGHDR and CDR2 is SFDVKD. The CDR3 loop is CATSDEGTGIYEQYF. The CDR3 DNA reads as TGTGCCACCAGTGACGAAGGGACAGGCATCTACGAGCAGTACTTC.

Only a few counts were recorded for this clonotype. The chain carries TRBV5-1 and TRBJ2-7; 7 nucleotides align to TRBD1. Germline loops: CDR1 SGHRS, CDR2 YFSETQ. CDR3 size: 14 residues. J lost 4 bases, V lost 2 bases, and 6 bases had no gene match. The chain's CDR3 is CASSFLQGEYEQYF. DNA of the CDR3: TGCGCCAGCAGCTTTTTGCAGGGGGAATACGAGCAGTACTTC.

This clonotype was seen a handful of times. The V gene is TRBV24-1, the J gene TRBJ2-4, with 7 bases that match TRBD2. This CDR3 is 15 amino acids long. Germline lookup yields CDR1 KGHDR and CDR2 SFDVKD. V shed 7 bases and J 9 bases; nucleotides not matched to a gene: 14. DNA for the CDR3: TGTGCCACCAGCGAAACTTCCGGGGGGTCAGGCATTCAGTACTTC. It translates to CATSETSGGSGIQYF.